The source of this TCR beta chain is a study of identical twins. General study results and limits: The analysis was cross-sectional rather than longitudinal within donors. With monozygotic twins, out-of-frame TCR alpha sharing exceeded what models estimated.

In TCRdb, the 5' RACE reads were re-called with MiXCR into one record per CDR3 protein. This sample has approximately 620,000 distinct CDR3 sequences, with 8.6% found just once. This clonotype has ten or more counts. The antigen remains unidentified. In addition, the sample was reused for a study of yellow fever vaccine responses in identical twins.

The source material was PBMCs. This receptor was taken from a woman between 18 and 30 years old in good health.

In DNA, the CDR3 is TGTGCCAGCAGTCCGGGGACTATCACAACTAATGAAAAACTGTTTTTT. The encoded protein is CASSPGTITTNEKLFF. V and J are TRBV12-3 or TRBV12-4 and TRBJ1-4; D may be TRBD1 (5 bases). This CDR3 is built from 16 residues. The V gene lost 5 bases and the J gene lost 0 bases, with 13 bases spanning the gap.